The 8 T cell receptor beta chains given below trace back to one sample, sequenced in a study of T cells in localized non-small cell lung cancer. Assay used: immunoSEQ multiplex PCR; TCRdb lists only in-frame clones, some missing. The profile shows 30,000 to 40,000 clones, around 80% of them singletons. This material consisted of peripheral blood, taken before any cancer treatment. These TCRs come from a male donor at least 60 years old with stage II squamous cell lung carcinoma.

This chain connects TRBV4-1 to TRBJ2-2, with D perhaps matching TRBD1 (5 bases). V was trimmed by 0 bases and J by 0 bases, leaving 8 bases between them. Germline CDR1 and CDR2: MGHRA and YSYEKL. The CDR3 totals 16 residues. In DNA form, the CDR3 reads TGCGCCAGCAGCCAAGAAGCAGGGCCGAACACCGGGGAGCTGTTTTTT. Translation: CASSQEAGPNTGELFF.

The J gene is TRBJ1-6, the V gene TRBV30, with 8 bases fitting TRBD1. This CDR3 spans 13 amino acids. The germline V gene encodes CDR1 GTSNPN and CDR2 SVGIG (reference sequence). This CDR3 is CAASGQENSPLHF. In nucleotides, the CDR3 is TGTGCGGCGTCGGGACAGGAGAATTCACCCCTCCACTTT.

The V and J genes are TRBV6-1 and TRBJ1-2, with unresolved D. V was pared by 7 bases and J by 1 base, with 10 bases between. From germline, CDR1 is MNHNS and CDR2 SASEGT. CDR3 length equals 13 residues. CDR3 coding DNA: TGTGCCAGCAAGGGCTACCTTAACTATGGCTACACCTTC. Translating it yields CASKGYLNYGYTF.

This chain uses TRBV10-3 with TRBJ1-2, with 9 bases fitting TRBD1. Germline lookup yields CDR1 ENHRY and CDR2 SYGVKD. The CDR3 runs 14 residues. The ends lost 7 bases at V and 3 bases at J; junction bases unmatched: 6. DNA for the CDR3: TGTGCCATCACCGGACAGGGGAGCTACTATGGCTACACCTTC. Protein sequence: CAITGQGSYYGYTF.

This rearrangement joins TRBV4-1 to TRBJ2-7; D ambiguous. CDR3 size: 15 residues. Germline V gives CDR1 MGHRA, CDR2 YSYEKL. V was clipped by 0 bases and J by 6 bases, with 15 bases between them. CDR3 residues: CASSQEGAGLREQYF. Written as DNA, the CDR3 is TGCGCCAGCAGCCAAGAAGGAGCCGGGCTACGCGAGCAGTACTTC.

J is TRBJ1-1 and V is TRBV4-1; 11 nucleotides match TRBD1. V lost 4 bases and J lost 4; bases outside the gene matches: 14. The CDR3 loop spans 18 amino acids. In germline, CDR1 is MGHRA, CDR2 YSYEKL. CDR3 loop: CASSRLGGTGGFSTEAFF. The CDR3 region has the DNA TGCGCCAGCAGCCGGTTAGGAGGGACAGGGGGTTTTAGCACTGAAGCTTTCTTT.

V usage is TRBV7-2 and J usage is TRBJ2-1; 10 bases agree with TRBD1. The V gene end was trimmed by 3 bases and the J gene end by 5 bases; junction bases not matched to a gene: 4. Per the germline V gene, CDR1 is SGHTA and CDR2 is FQGNSA. This CDR3 has 15 amino acids. This chain's CDR3 is CASSFRTGGNNEQFF. DNA of the CDR3: TGTGCCAGCAGCTTCCGGACAGGGGGAAACAATGAGCAGTTCTTC.

V is TRBV19 and J is TRBJ2-7, with 9 nucleotides matching TRBD1. Germline V gene lookup returns CDR1 LNHDA and CDR2 SQIVND (reference sequence). The CDR3 spans 15 residues. J was trimmed by 11 bases and V by 3 bases; bases with no gene match: 14. For the CDR3, the DNA is TGTGCCAGTAGTATTCCGGGACAGGGAACGGCGGTTAAGTACTTC. Its protein is CASSIPGQGTAVKYF.